This passage covers 21 T cell receptor beta chains from one sample sequenced in a study of T cells in Graves' hyperthyroidism and ophthalmopathy. It was RNA transcripts that yielded the amplified TCR beta CDR3 regions. Using the HTBI primer set, a first-round RT-PCR was run on the TCR CDR3. TCRdb redid the calling of the multiplex PCR reads with MiXCR, one entry per CDR3 protein. The data hold 480,000 or so distinct CDR3 sequences, with about 46% observed a single time. Sequencing was carried out using peripheral blood or thyroid tissue (not recorded which). The receptors were sampled from an adult woman with Graves' disease, either hyperthyroidism or ophthalmopathy (not recorded which).

The chain employs TRBV7-9 and TRBJ2-7; D remains ambiguous. The germline V gene encodes CDR1 SEHNR and CDR2 FQNEAQ (reference sequence). The CDR3 has 13 residues. With 5 bases removed from V and 5 bases from J, the gap between germline ends came to 13 bases. The CDR3 region is CASSPPGVNEQYF. CDR3 nucleotides: TGTGCCAGCAGCCCCCCGGGTGTCAACGAGCAGTACTTC. The full variable domain, with the rest looked up from reference TRBV7-9 and TRBJ2-7, is DTGVSQNPRHKITKRGQNVTFRCDPISEHNRLYWYRQTLGQGPEFLTYFQNEAQLEKSRLLSDRFSAERPKGSFSTLEIQRTEQGDSAMYLCASSPPGVNEQYFGPGTRLTVT.

The CDR3 nucleotides are TGTGCCAGCAGCTTCCGGGACGCCCCGGGTGAGCAGTACTTC. Translation: CASSFRDAPGEQYF. The chain combines TRBV7-9 with TRBJ2-7; either TRBD1 or TRBD2 may supply D (5 bases each). CDR1 and CDR2 from the germline V gene are SEHNR and FQNEAQ (reference sequence). The CDR3 loop spans 14 amino acids. V was clipped by 3 bases and J by 7 bases, with 16 bases between them.

This clonotype was seen repeatedly, ten times or more. The chain uses TRBV29-1 and TRBJ1-2; no definite D call. The CDR3 is 13 amino acids. CDR1 and CDR2 from the germline V gene are SQVTM and ANQGSEA. The V gene lost 7 bases and the J gene lost 6 bases, with 18 bases spanning the gap. In DNA, the CDR3 is TGCAGCGGACGTGTTGGTCGAAGGGATGGCTACACCTTC. It translates to CSGRVGRRDGYTF. The complete variable domain, with remaining parts taken from reference TRBV29-1 and TRBJ1-2, reads SAVISQKPSRDICQRGTSLTIQCQVDSQVTMMFWYRQQPGQSLTLIATANQGSEATYESGFVIDKFPISRPNLTFSTLTVSNMSPEDSSIYLCSGRVGRRDGYTFGSGTRLTVV.

There are a few counts of this clonotype. The chain couples TRBV28 to TRBJ2-7; no clear D. The germline V and J ends were trimmed by 4 bases and 2 bases, with 9 bases remaining between them. The CDR3 is 13 residues long. The germline V gene encodes CDR1 MDHEN and CDR2 SYDVKM. In DNA, the CDR3 is TGTGCCAGCAGTTCCCCACGGACCTACGAGCAGTACTTC. Translating gives CASSSPRTYEQYF. Drawing the rest from reference TRBV28 and TRBJ2-7, the complete variable domain is DVKVTQSSRYLVKRTGEKVFLECVQDMDHENMFWYRQDPGLGLRLIYFSYDVKMKEKGDIPEGYSVSREKKERFSLILESASTNQTSMYLCASSSPRTYEQYFGPGTRLTVT.

This clonotype was observed a few times. V and J are TRBV20-1 and TRBJ1-1; no clear D gene. The V end was cut by 1 base, the J end by 1 base, with 7 bases between. This CDR3 is 13 amino acids long. Germline loops: CDR1 DFQATT, CDR2 SNEGSKA (reference sequence). Written as DNA, the CDR3 is TGCAGTGCTAGAGGAACGGAGAACACTGAAGCTTTCTTT. The encoded protein is CSARGTENTEAFF.

The genes are TRBV27 and TRBJ1-4; weak D call: TRBD1 (5 bases). The V and J ends lost 8 bases and 2 bases respectively, with 18 bases between them. CDR1 and CDR2 (germline): MNHEY, SMNVEV (reference sequence). The CDR3 is 16 amino acids. The DNA of the CDR3 is TGTGCCAGCTCACCGACCCTCAGGGCCACTAATGAAAAACTGTTTTTT. This translates into CASSPTLRATNEKLFF. Supplemented by reference TRBV27 and TRBJ1-4, the full variable domain reads EAQVTQNPRYLITVTGKKLTVTCSQNMNHEYMSWYRQDPGLGLRQIYYSMNVEVTDKGDVPEGYKVSRKEKRNFPLILESPSPNQTSLYFCASSPTLRATNEKLFFGSGTQLSVL.

This clonotype was recorded a few times. The chain is built from TRBV6-1 and TRBJ2-2, with D tentatively TRBD2 (6 bases). The germline CDR1 and CDR2 sequences are MNHNS and SASEGT. CDR3 length: 15 residues. V lost 2 bases, J lost 5 bases, and 12 bases lay in between. The CDR3 is CASSEPAGKTGELFF. The CDR3 region has the DNA TGTGCCAGCAGTGAACCCGCGGGAAAAACCGGGGAGCTGTTTTTT.

This clonotype was counted between two and nine times. CDR3 sequence: CASSSPPGHRTDTQYF. The CDR3 region has the DNA TGTGCCAGCAGCTCGCCACCGGGACATCGCACAGATACGCAGTATTTT. The chain employs TRBV7-3 and TRBJ2-3; D may be TRBD1 (6 bases). The CDR3 extends over 16 amino acids. V gave up 4 bases and J gave up 1 base, with 15 bases separating them. The germline CDR1 and CDR2 sequences are SGHTA and FQGTGA.

Comments on this clonotype: Given a much more abundant clone one base away, this may be a read error. The rearrangement joins TRBV5-1 to TRBJ2-6; D is ambiguous. CDR1 is SGHRS, CDR2 YFSETQ, per germline. Trimming removed 6 bases from V and 0 bases from J, with 7 bases in between. This CDR3 contains 14 residues. The CDR3 loop reads CASNSPSGANVLTF. For the CDR3, the DNA is TGCGCCAGCAACTCCCCCTCTGGGGCCAACGTCCTGACTTTC.

The chain combines TRBV15 with TRBJ2-7, with 9 bases lining up with TRBD1. The CDR3 is made up of 16 amino acids. Per the germline V gene, CDR1 is LNHNV and CDR2 is YYDKDF (reference sequence). With V trimmed by 4 bases and J by 2 bases, 9 bases remained unmatched. The DNA of the CDR3 is TGTGCCACCAGCAACTGGATCCGGACAGGGGCCTACGAGCAGTACTTC. It is translated as CATSNWIRTGAYEQYF.

V usage is TRBV20-1 and J usage is TRBJ1-1; D is ambiguous. CDR1 is DFQATT, CDR2 SNEGSKA, per germline (reference sequence). The CDR3 extends over 14 amino acids. V dropped 0 bases and J dropped 4 bases, with 12 bases sitting between them. The CDR3 reads CSARDRISSTEAFF. CDR3 nucleotides: TGCAGTGCTAGAGACAGGATATCTTCCACTGAAGCTTTCTTT.

As for this clonotype: Since the CDR3 does not end with the conserved phenylalanine or tryptophan, this likely comes from a read error. The chain is built from TRBV3-1 and TRBJ1-2; D remains unclear. With 4 bases removed from V and 7 bases from J, the gap between germline ends came to 10 bases. CDR1 and CDR2 from the germline V gene are LGHDT and YNNKEL (reference sequence). This CDR3 is 12 amino acids long. CDR3 sequence reads: CASSRDGGGYTL. The CDR3 nucleotides are TGTGCCAGCAGCCGGGATGGCGGTGGCTACACCCTC.

The table lists this clonotype with a few counts. CDR3 in amino acids: CASSIQGAPGTGELFF. CDR3 nucleotides: TGTGCCAGTAGTATCCAGGGGGCGCCGGGCACCGGGGAGCTGTTTTTT. This chain uses TRBV19 with TRBJ2-2; 8 positions match TRBD1. Germline trimming cut 3 bases from V and 4 bases from J; bases unmatched to any gene: 7. The CDR3 covers 16 residues. In germline, CDR1 is LNHDA, CDR2 SQIVND (reference sequence).

The sample holds a few counts of this clonotype. The rearrangement links TRBV6-6 to TRBJ1-5; D perhaps matches TRBD1 (6 bases). With 0 bases removed from V and 0 bases from J, the gap between germline ends came to 21 bases. The CDR3 runs to 20 residues. In germline, CDR1 is MNHNY, CDR2 SVGAGI (reference sequence). CDR3 in DNA: TGTGCCAGCAGTTACTCGCCGGGGGGGGGCGCGATCTTTAGCAATCAGCCCCAGCATTTT. The encoded protein is CASSYSPGGGAIFSNQPQHF.

This clonotype was counted a few times. The rearrangement uses TRBV19 and TRBJ1-1; TRBD1 might be the D (5 bases). Germline V CDR1 and CDR2: LNHDA, SQIVND (reference sequence). The length of the CDR3 is 13 residues. Trimming cost V 10 bases and J 5 bases, with 17 bases left between them. The CDR3 region is CATSEVGGTEAFF. CDR3 in DNA: TGTGCCACCTCCGAAGTCGGGGGGACTGAAGCTTTCTTT.

This clonotype was counted many times. CDR3 sequence (DNA): TGTGCCAGCAGCTCGGGGACTAGCGGGAGCGAGCAGTACTTC. Translation gives CASSSGTSGSEQYF. The rearrangement joins TRBV7-2 to TRBJ2-7, with 14 nucleotides matching TRBD2. Germline V lookup: CDR1 SGHTA, CDR2 FQGNSA. The CDR3 sequence is 14 residues long. V shed 4 bases and J 6 bases; nucleotides not matched to a gene: 2.

This clonotype appeared many times. V is TRBV12-3 or TRBV12-4 and J is TRBJ1-4, with D uncertain. The ends were cut back, 5 bases at V and 2 bases at J, with 15 bases in the middle. This CDR3 has 16 residues. The CDR3 nucleotides read TGTGCCAGCAGTCCCCGGTCCCACGGGACTAATGAAAAACTGTTTTTT. As protein: CASSPRSHGTNEKLFF.

This clonotype was recorded many times. J is TRBJ2-7 and V is TRBV5-1; 10 bases agree with TRBD2. CDR1 and CDR2 (germline): SGHRS, YFSETQ. J gave up 6 bases and V 2 bases, and 5 bases lay outside the gene matches. The CDR3 covers 14 residues. CDR3 region: CASSFVAGGGEQYF. As DNA, the CDR3 is TGCGCCAGCAGCTTTGTAGCGGGAGGCGGCGAGCAGTACTTC.

The chain couples TRBV7-8 to TRBJ1-1; the match to TRBD1 covers 8 bases. This CDR3 contains 14 residues. Germline V CDR1 and CDR2: SGHVS, FQNEAQ. V gave up 5 bases and J gave up 3 bases; unmatched junction bases: 5. CDR3 residues: CASSIGQGHTEAFF. CDR3 nucleotide sequence: TGTGCCAGCAGCATCGGACAGGGACACACTGAAGCTTTCTTT. The full variable domain, its missing parts supplied by reference TRBV7-8 and TRBJ1-1, is GAGVSQSPRYKVAKRGQDVALRCDPISGHVSLFWYQQALGQGPEFLTYFQNEAQLDKSGLPSDRFFAERPEGSVSTLKIQRTQQEDSAVYLCASSIGQGHTEAFFGQGTRLTVV.

This chain links TRBV25-1 with TRBJ2-7, with 10 bases fitting TRBD1. The V gene's germline CDR1 is MGHDK and CDR2 SYGVNS. This CDR3 has 15 residues. The V and J ends lost 4 bases and 6 bases, in that order; junction bases with no gene match: 9. CDR3 sequence reads: CASSAMTGGVGEQYF. The CDR3 DNA sequence: TGTGCCAGCAGTGCGATGACAGGGGGCGTAGGCGAGCAGTACTTC.

This clonotype was recorded many times. The V and J genes are TRBV28 and TRBJ1-1, with TRBD1 as a possible D gene (5 bases). V shed 5 bases and J shed 3 bases, with 16 bases lying between them. The germline V gene has CDR1 MDHEN and CDR2 SYDVKM. The CDR3 length is 15 residues. Here the CDR3 reads CASSLTGRRDTEAFF. The CDR3 nucleotides read TGTGCCAGCAGTCTAACGGGACGGAGAGACACTGAAGCTTTCTTT.